These 3 T cell receptor beta chains originate from one sample sequenced in a study of glioma-infiltrating T cells after dendritic cell vaccination. Sequencing was performed with immunoSEQ multiplex PCR; in TCRdb, only in-frame clones are kept and a portion is missing. The table includes some 70,000 clones, 82% detected once. Sample: blood, taken before dendritic cell vaccination. All receptors derive from a human donor with glioblastoma.

Of note for this clone: Other DNA sequences from this sample encode an identical CDR3 as well. V is TRBV5-1 and J is TRBJ1-2; D unresolved. CDR1 and CDR2 (germline): SGHRS, YFSETQ. The CDR3 spans 14 residues. V dropped 2 bases and J dropped 3 bases, with 11 bases sitting between them. The CDR3 spells CASSFDIGDYGYTF. CDR3 coding DNA: TGCGCCAGCAGCTTTGATATAGGAGACTATGGCTACACCTTC.

The J gene is TRBJ1-1, the V gene TRBV5-1; the D is unclear. CDR3 size: 19 residues. Between the trimmed V and J ends, which lost 0 bases and 0 bases, there was a span of 21 bases. Per the germline V gene, CDR1 is SGHRS and CDR2 is YFSETQ. CDR3 DNA sequence: TGCGCCAGCAGCTTGGGCGCCGGCGCAGCAGGATCCATGAACACTGAAGCTTTCTTT. This gives the protein CASSLGAGAAGSMNTEAFF. Combining the CDR3 with reference TRBV5-1 and TRBJ1-1 gives the whole variable domain KAGVTQTPRYLIKTRGQQVTLSCSPISGHRSVSWYQQTPGQGLQFLFEYFSETQRNKGNFPGRFSGRQFSNSRSEMNVSTLELGDSALYLCASSLGAGAAGSMNTEAFFGQGTRLTVV.

This chain connects TRBV15 to TRBJ1-4; D gene uncertain. The CDR3 has 14 residues. V lost 6 bases and J lost 1, with 9 bases in between. In germline, CDR1 is LNHNV, CDR2 YYDKDF (reference sequence). Here the CDR3 DNA reads TGTGCCACCAGGGGGAGGATAACTAATGAAAAACTGTTTTTT. Amino acid sequence: CATRGRITNEKLFF.